The clone carrying this T cell receptor (beta chain) was recorded many times. Its antigen is as yet unknown. At the time of active disease, bone marrow was collected from every patient. This sample stems from a study of read filtering for tumor transcriptome and immune sequencing. Across the study: By R-ISS, stages I, II and III held approximately 8, 16 and 7 patients. After DNase treatment, RNA was made into whole-transcriptome libraries. Study-level findings and limits: About 81.9% of IR-seq clonotypes had one read, totaling around 4% of reads; RNA-seq: about 69% and 49%.

The germline CDR1 and CDR2 sequences are MDHEN and SYDVKM. V lost 6 bases and J lost 12; bases outside the gene matches: 11. The CDR3 contains 14 residues. From 300 to 400 ng of RNA, a library with molecular barcoded alpha/delta and beta/gamma adaptors was made. Each CDR3 protein gets one entry after TCRdb re-called the reads with MiXCR. The table lists tens of thousands of distinct CDR3 sequences, around 20% of them singletons, with 15% in the top ten. The sequence derives from a donor aged 40 or over with multiple myeloma. The chain carries TRBV28 and TRBJ2-1, with TRBD1 identical over 10 bases. Sequencing was performed on a population of CD138-negative cells sorted from bone marrow. The CDR3 loop reads CASRWDRGRGGQFF. The CDR3 DNA sequence: TGTGCCAGCAGGTGGGACAGGGGAAGAGGGGGGCAGTTCTTC.